The 11 T cell receptor beta chains presented below share a single source sample, sequenced in a study of blood T cell repertoires in COVID-19. Data came from immunoSEQ multiplex PCR; TCRdb stores just in-frame clones and leaves some out. In the table there are some 400,000 clones, 87% of which are singletons. Sequenced: peripheral blood. The origin of the receptors is an older woman with COVID-19, enrolled during active disease.

CDR3 nucleotide sequence: TGTGCCAGCCTGTACCAAGGACTGTCTGGAAACACCATATATTTT. Its translation is CASLYQGLSGNTIYF. This chain uses TRBV7-2 with TRBJ1-3; D unresolved. Between the trimmed V and J ends, which lost 8 bases and 1 base, there was a span of 15 bases. CDR1 is SGHTA and CDR2 is FQGNSA in the germline V gene. CDR3 length: 15 amino acids.

The chain couples TRBV7-2 to TRBJ1-2; D possibly corresponds to TRBD1 (6 bases). This CDR3 has 16 amino acids. Trimming took off 1 base at V and 0 bases at J, with 12 bases between the two ends. Germline V gives CDR1 SGHTA, CDR2 FQGNSA. CDR3 bases: TGTGCCAGCAGCTTAGGTAGACAGGCATCTAACTATGGCTACACCTTC. It codes for CASSLGRQASNYGYTF.

The CDR3 is CASSQDEGVRNSPLHF. The DNA for the CDR3 is TGCGCCAGCAGCCAAGATGAAGGGGTTCGGAATTCACCCCTCCACTTT. The chain uses TRBV4-1 and TRBJ1-6, with D possibly TRBD1 on 5 matching bases. The V and J ends lost 0 bases and 7 bases respectively, with 13 bases between them. Germline CDR1 reads MGHRA; CDR2 reads YSYEKL. CDR3 length: 16 residues.

This chain links TRBV29-1 with TRBJ1-2; tentatively, D is TRBD1 (6 bases). This CDR3 has 13 residues. Trimming removed 0 bases at V and 4 bases at J, with 9 bases between. Germline values: CDR1 SQVTM, CDR2 ANQGSEA. Here the CDR3 reads CSVEEGGSYGYTF. The CDR3 nucleotides are TGCAGCGTTGAAGAAGGGGGAAGCTATGGCTACACCTTC.

The chain recombines TRBV5-1 with TRBJ1-1; 7 positions match TRBD1. The CDR3 consists of 14 residues. Germline-derived CDR1 and CDR2 are SGHRS and YFSETQ. V trimming: 5 bases; J trimming: 1 base; junction bases outside the gene matches: 5. The CDR3, as DNA: TGCGCCAGCAGACTCGGGACAGCGAACACTGAAGCTTTCTTT. Residues: CASRLGTANTEAFF. Looking up the rest from reference TRBV5-1 and TRBJ1-1 gives the full variable domain: KAGVTQTPRYLIKTRGQQVTLSCSPISGHRSVSWYQQTPGQGLQFLFEYFSETQRNKGNFPGRFSGRQFSNSRSEMNVSTLELGDSALYLCASRLGTANTEAFFGQGTRLTVV.

The J gene is TRBJ1-4, the V gene TRBV29-1; D is ambiguous. CDR3 length equals 13 residues. Germline CDR1 is SQVTM and CDR2 is ANQGSEA. Trimming took 7 bases from V and 2 from J, leaving 11 bases between them. The CDR3 reads CSGRGGTNEKLFF. The CDR3 DNA reads TGCAGCGGTCGGGGAGGGACTAATGAAAAACTGTTTTTT.

This clone was recorded once. Other DNA sequences from this sample encode an identical CDR3 as well. This chain uses TRBV9 with TRBJ1-1; D possibly corresponds to TRBD1 (5 bases). Germline V gene sequence: CDR1 SGDLS, CDR2 YYNGEE. This CDR3 has 13 amino acids. Trimming stripped 1 base from V and 2 bases from J, with 6 bases between. The CDR3, as DNA: TGTGCCAGCAGCGTAACAGGTAACACTGAAGCTTTCTTT. Its protein is CASSVTGNTEAFF.

The chain has TRBV29-1 and TRBJ2-1; possible D gene TRBD1, 5 bases. V gave up 4 bases and J gave up 3 bases, with 10 bases separating them. Germline lookup yields CDR1 SQVTM and CDR2 ANQGSEA. This CDR3 has 13 residues. The CDR3 nucleotides are TGCAGCGTTGCAGGGTATCGCTACAATGAGCAGTTCTTC. Translating gives CSVAGYRYNEQFF.

V gene TRBV3-1 (or the pseudogene TRBV3-2) combines with J gene TRBJ1-2; possible D gene TRBD1, 6 bases. Germline V lookup: CDR1 LGHDT, CDR2 YNNKEL (reference sequence). Between the trimmed V and J ends, which lost 4 bases and 4 bases, there was a span of 13 bases. The CDR3 is 14 amino acids. The CDR3 DNA reads as TGTGCCAGCAGCCTAAGACAGGAAGTCTATGGCTACACCTTC. It specifies CASSLRQEVYGYTF.

V usage is TRBV7-9 and J usage is TRBJ2-7, with 10 bases fitting TRBD2. The trim removed 0 bases at V and 3 bases at J, leaving 14 bases unmatched. Germline lookup yields CDR1 SEHNR and CDR2 FQNEAQ (reference sequence). The length of the CDR3 is 19 residues. Here the CDR3 reads CASSLAYVVVSSGGYEQYF. The CDR3 DNA reads as TGTGCCAGCAGCTTAGCGTACGTCGTTGTGTCTAGCGGGGGCTACGAGCAGTACTTC.

The rearrangement uses TRBV12-3 or TRBV12-4 and TRBJ2-7; TRBD2 matches at 7 bases. There are 13 residues in the CDR3. V shed 5 bases, J shed 6 bases, and the junction held 7 bases outside the gene matches. The CDR3 DNA is TGTGCCAGCAGTCCTAGCGGAGCCAGCGAGCAGTACTTC. Translating gives CASSPSGASEQYF.